This TCR beta chain was observed in a study of post-analysis software for immune sequencing data. This clonotype was seen only a few times. Its target is not known. Each TCR beta cDNA library carried unique molecular identifiers. TCRdb independently ran MiXCR on the PCR reads; one entry per CDR3 protein. The sample includes hundreds of thousands of distinct CDR3 sequences, under 55% seen only once; the top ten take around an eighth. Study outcomes and limitations: Compared against controls, patients with multiple sclerosis displayed significantly lower normalized Chao1 diversity. Included in a set of roughly 5 TRBV segments more frequent in patients than controls were TRBV5-6, TRBV5-1 and TRBV20-1.

V was pared by 7 bases and J by 3 bases, with 11 bases of the junction left unmatched. Germline-derived CDR1 and CDR2 are SQVTM and ANQGSEA. The CDR3 length is 14 residues. This receptor was obtained from a girl aged 5-17 years with multiple sclerosis. J is TRBJ1-2 and V is TRBV29-1, with 7 bases aligning to TRBD1. Material: blood. CDR3: CSAGGAGTDYGYTF. Here the CDR3 DNA reads TGCAGCGCCGGCGGGGCAGGGACAGACTATGGCTACACCTTC.